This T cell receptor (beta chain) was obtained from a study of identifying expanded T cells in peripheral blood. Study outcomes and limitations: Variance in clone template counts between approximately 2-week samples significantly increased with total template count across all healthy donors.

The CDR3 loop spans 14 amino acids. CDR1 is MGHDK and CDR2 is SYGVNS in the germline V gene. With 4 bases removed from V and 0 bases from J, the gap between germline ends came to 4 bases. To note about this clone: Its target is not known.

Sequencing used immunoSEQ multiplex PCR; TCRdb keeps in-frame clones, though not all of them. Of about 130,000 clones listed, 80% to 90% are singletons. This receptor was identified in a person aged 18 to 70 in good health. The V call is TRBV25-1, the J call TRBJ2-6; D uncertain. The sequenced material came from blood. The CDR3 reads CASSGASGANVLTF. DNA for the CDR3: TGTGCCAGCAGTGGAGCCTCTGGGGCCAACGTCCTGACTTTC. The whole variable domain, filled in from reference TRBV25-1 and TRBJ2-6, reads EADIYQTPRYLVIGTGKKITLECSQTMGHDKMYWYQQDPGMELHLIHYSYGVNSTEKGDLSSESTVSRIRTEHFPLTLESARPSHTSQYLCASSGASGANVLTFGAGSRLTVL.